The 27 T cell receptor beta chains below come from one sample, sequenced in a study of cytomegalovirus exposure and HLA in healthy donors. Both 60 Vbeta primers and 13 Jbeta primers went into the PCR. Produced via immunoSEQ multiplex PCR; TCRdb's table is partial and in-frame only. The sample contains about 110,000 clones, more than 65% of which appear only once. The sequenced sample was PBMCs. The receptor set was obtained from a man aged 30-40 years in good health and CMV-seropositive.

CDR3 sequence reads: CASHLDSSNYGYTF. Here the CDR3 DNA reads TGTGCCAGCCACCTGGACAGTTCTAACTATGGCTACACCTTC. This chain connects TRBV2 to TRBJ1-2; a weak D match, TRBD1 (6 bases). The V gene's germline CDR1 is SNHLY and CDR2 FYNNEI. With 8 bases removed from V and 0 bases from J, the gap between germline ends came to 13 bases. This CDR3 contains 14 residues.

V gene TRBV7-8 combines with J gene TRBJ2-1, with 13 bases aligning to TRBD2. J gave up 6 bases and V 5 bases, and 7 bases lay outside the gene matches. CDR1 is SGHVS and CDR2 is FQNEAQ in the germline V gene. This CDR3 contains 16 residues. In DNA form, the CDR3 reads TGTGCCAGCAGCAGCCCACTAGCGGGGGGGAGCAATGAGCAGTTCTTC. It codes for CASSSPLAGGSNEQFF.

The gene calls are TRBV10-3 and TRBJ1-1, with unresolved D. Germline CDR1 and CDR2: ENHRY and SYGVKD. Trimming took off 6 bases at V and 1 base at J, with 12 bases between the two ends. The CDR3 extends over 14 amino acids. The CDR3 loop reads CAIRGRLENTEAFF. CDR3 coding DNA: TGTGCCATCAGGGGCCGTCTTGAGAACACTGAAGCTTTCTTT.

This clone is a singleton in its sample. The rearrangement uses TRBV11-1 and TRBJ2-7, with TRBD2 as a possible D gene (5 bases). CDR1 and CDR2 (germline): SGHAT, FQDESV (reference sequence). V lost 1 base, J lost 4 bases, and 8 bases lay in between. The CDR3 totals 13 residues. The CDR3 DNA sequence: TGTGCCAGCAGCTTAGAGGGAGCGTACGAGCAGTACTTC. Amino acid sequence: CASSLEGAYEQYF.

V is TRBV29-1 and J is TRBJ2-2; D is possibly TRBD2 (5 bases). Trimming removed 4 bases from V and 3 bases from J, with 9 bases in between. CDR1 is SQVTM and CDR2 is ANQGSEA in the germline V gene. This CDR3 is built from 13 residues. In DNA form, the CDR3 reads TGCAGCGTTGCGGGAAGGGACACCGGGGAGCTGTTTTTT. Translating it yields CSVAGRDTGELFF.

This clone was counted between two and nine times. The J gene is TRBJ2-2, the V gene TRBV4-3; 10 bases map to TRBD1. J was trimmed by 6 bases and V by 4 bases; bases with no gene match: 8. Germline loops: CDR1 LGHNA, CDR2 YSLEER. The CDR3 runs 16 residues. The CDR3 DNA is TGCGCCAGCAGCCGAGGGGGACAGGGGAGTGCCGGGGAGCTGTTTTTT. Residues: CASSRGGQGSAGELFF.

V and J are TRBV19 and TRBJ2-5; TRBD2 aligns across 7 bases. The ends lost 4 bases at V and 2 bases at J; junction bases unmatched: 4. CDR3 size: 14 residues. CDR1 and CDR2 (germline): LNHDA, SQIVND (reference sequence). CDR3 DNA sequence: TGTGCCAGTAGTACCAGCGGGGCTCAAGAGACCCAGTACTTC. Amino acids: CASSTSGAQETQYF.

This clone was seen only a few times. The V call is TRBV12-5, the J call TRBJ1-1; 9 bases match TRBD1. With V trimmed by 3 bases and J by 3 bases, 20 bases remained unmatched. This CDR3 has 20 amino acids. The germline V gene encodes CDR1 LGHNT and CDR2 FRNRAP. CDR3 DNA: TGTGCTAGTGGTTTTTTTCCCTTAGGGACAGGGTGGATCTCGGACACTGAAGCTTTCTTT. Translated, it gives CASGFFPLGTGWISDTEAFF.

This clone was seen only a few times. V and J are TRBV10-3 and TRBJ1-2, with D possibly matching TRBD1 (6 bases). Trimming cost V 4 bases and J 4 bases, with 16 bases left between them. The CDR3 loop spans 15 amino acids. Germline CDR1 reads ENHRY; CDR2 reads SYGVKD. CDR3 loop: CAISALTGPGYGYTF. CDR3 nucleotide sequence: TGTGCCATCAGTGCCCTCACAGGGCCCGGCTATGGCTACACCTTC.

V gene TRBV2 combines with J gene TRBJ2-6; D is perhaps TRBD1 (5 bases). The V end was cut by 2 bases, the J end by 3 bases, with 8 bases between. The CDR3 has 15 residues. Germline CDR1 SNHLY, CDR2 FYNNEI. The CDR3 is CASSEQGGGANVLTF. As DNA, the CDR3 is TGTGCCAGCAGTGAACAGGGTGGTGGGGCCAACGTCCTGACTTTC.

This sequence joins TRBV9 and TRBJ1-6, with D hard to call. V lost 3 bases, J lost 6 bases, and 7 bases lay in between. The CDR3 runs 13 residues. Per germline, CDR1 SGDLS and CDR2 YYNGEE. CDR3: CASSDVSNSPLHF. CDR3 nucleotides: TGTGCCAGCAGCGACGTTAGTAATTCACCCCTCCACTTT.

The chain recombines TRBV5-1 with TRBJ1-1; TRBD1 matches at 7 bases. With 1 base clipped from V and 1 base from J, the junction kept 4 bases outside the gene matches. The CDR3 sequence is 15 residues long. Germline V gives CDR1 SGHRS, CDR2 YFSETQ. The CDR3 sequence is CASSLSWTGNTEAFF. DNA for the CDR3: TGCGCCAGCAGCTTGTCTTGGACAGGGAACACTGAAGCTTTCTTT.

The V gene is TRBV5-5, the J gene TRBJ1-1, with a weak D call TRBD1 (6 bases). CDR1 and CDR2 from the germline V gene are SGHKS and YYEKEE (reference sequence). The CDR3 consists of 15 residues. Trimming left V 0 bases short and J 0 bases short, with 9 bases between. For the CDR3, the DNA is TGTGCCAGCAGCTTGGGGGACACCTTGAACACTGAAGCTTTCTTT. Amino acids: CASSLGDTLNTEAFF.

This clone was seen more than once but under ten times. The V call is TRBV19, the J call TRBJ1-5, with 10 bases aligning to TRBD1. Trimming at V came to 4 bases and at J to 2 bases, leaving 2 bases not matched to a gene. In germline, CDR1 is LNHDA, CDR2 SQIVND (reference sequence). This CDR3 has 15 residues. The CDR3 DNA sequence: TGTGCCAGTAGTAAAGGGACAGGGGGCAATCAGCCCCAGCATTTT. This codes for CASSKGTGGNQPQHF.

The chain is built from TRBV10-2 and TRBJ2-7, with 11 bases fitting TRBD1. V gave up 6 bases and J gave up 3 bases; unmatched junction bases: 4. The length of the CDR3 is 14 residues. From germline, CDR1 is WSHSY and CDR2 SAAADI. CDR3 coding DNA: TGCGCCAGCAGAGGGACAGGGGGGTTCTACGAGCAGTACTTC. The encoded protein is CASRGTGGFYEQYF.

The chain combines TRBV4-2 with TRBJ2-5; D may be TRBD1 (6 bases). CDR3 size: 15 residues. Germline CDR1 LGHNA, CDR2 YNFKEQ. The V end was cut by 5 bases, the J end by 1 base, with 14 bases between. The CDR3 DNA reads TGTGCCAGCAGCGGCTCCAACAGGGCCCAAGAGACCCAGTACTTC. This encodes CASSGSNRAQETQYF.

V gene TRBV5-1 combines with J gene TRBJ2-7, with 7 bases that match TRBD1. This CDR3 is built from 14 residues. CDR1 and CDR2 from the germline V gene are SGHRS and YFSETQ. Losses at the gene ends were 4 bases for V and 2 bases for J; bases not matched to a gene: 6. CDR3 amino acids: CASSPRDRPYEQYF. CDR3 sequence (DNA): TGCGCCAGCAGCCCTAGGGACAGACCCTACGAGCAGTACTTC.

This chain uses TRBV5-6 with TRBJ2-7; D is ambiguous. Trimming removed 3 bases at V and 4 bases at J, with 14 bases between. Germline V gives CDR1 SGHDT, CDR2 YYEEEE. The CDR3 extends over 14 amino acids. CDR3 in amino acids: CASSSLDTEYEQYF. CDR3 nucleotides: TGTGCCAGCAGCTCTCTTGATACAGAGTACGAGCAGTACTTC.

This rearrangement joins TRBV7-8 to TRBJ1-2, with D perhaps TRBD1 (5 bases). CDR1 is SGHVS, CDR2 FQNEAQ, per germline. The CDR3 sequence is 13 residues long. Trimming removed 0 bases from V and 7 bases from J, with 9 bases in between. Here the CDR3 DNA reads TGTGCCAGCAGCTTAGCTTCAGGGATTGGCTACACCTTC. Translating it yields CASSLASGIGYTF.

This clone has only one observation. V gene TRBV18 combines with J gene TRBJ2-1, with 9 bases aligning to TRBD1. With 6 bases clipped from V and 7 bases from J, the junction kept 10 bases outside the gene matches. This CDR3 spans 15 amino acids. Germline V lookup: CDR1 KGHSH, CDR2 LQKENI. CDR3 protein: CASSPDRGSLNEQFF. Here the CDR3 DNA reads TGTGCCAGCTCGCCGGACAGGGGATCTTTGAATGAGCAGTTCTTC.

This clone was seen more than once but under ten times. The CDR3 spells CASSPGGNSPLHF. CDR3 in DNA: TGTGCCAGCAGCCCAGGCGGGAATTCACCCCTCCACTTT. V gene TRBV7-3 combines with J gene TRBJ1-6; D gene unclear. This CDR3 has 13 residues. The V gene's germline CDR1 is SGHTA and CDR2 FQGTGA. Trimming took off 5 bases at V and 7 bases at J, with 9 bases between the two ends. Using reference TRBV7-3 and TRBJ1-6 for the parts outside the CDR3, the full variable domain is GAGVSQTPSNKVTEKGKYVELRCDPISGHTALYWYRQSLGQGPEFLIYFQGTGAADDSGLPNDRFFAVRPEGSVSTLKIQRTERGDSAVYLCASSPGGNSPLHFGNGTRLTVT.

CDR3 in amino acids: CASSTGMGGTQYF. CDR3 DNA: TGTGCCAGCAGTACGGGGATGGGAGGTACGCAGTATTTT. This chain links TRBV5-6 with TRBJ2-3; TRBD2 is a possible D gene (6 bases). The CDR3 totals 13 residues. V was trimmed by 5 bases and J by 8 bases, leaving 15 bases between them. Germline lookup yields CDR1 SGHDT and CDR2 YYEEEE.

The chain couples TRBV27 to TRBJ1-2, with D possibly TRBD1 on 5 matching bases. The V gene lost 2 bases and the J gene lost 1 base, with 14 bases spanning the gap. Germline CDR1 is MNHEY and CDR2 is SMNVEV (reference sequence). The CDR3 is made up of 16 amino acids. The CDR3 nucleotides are TGTGCCAGCAGTTTAAGGTGGGGGGAGGGTAACTATGGCTACACCTTC. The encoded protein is CASSLRWGEGNYGYTF.

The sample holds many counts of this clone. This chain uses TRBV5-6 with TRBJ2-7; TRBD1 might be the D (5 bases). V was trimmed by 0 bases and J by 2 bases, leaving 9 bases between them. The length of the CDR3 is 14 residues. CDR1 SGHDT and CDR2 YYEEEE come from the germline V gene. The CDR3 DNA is TGTGCCAGCAGCTTGGCCCTGGACACCTACGAGCAGTACTTC. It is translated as CASSLALDTYEQYF.

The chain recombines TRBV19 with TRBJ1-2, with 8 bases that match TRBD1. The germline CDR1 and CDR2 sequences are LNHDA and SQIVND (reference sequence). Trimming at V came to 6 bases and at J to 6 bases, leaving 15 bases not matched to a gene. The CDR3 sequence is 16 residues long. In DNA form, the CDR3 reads TGTGCCAGTAGCCACCTCAGGGGGCAGCGGGACCATGGCTACACCTTC. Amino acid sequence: CASSHLRGQRDHGYTF.

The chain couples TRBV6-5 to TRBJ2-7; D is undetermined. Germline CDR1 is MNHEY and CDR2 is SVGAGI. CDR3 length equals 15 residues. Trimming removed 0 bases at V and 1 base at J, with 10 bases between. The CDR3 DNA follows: TGTGCCAGCAGTTACTCGAAGTCAGATTCCTACGAGCAGTACTTC. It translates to CASSYSKSDSYEQYF.

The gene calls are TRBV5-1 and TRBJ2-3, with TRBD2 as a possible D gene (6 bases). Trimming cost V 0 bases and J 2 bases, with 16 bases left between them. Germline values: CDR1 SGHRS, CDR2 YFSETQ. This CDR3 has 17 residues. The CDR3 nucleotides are TGCGCCAGCAGCTTGGGGGTGCGGGGCACGTTCACAGATACGCAGTATTTT. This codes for CASSLGVRGTFTDTQYF.